The next 18 T cell receptor beta chains were all read from a single sample in a study of post-analysis software for immune sequencing data. Unique molecular identifiers featured in each of the TCR beta cDNA libraries. MiXCR, applied by TCRdb to the PCR reads, yields one record per CDR3 protein. The sample records 650,000 to 900,000 distinct CDR3 sequences, approximately 44% being singletons. Study-wide results and limits: Patients had higher frequencies than controls of about five TRBV segments, including TRBV5-6, TRBV5-1 and TRBV20-1.

What these receptors recognize is not known. Sequencing was done on a sample of blood. These receptors were obtained from a girl between 10 and 17 years old with multiple sclerosis.

J is TRBJ2-1 and V is TRBV10-3; TRBD2 agrees at 12 bases. The V gene end was trimmed by 6 bases and the J gene end by 0 bases; junction bases not matched to a gene: 9. This CDR3 is 18 amino acids long. CDR1 and CDR2 (germline): ENHRY, SYGVKD. CDR3 protein: CAIRGTSGRTSSYNEQFF. The DNA of the CDR3 is TGTGCCATCAGGGGAACTAGCGGGAGGACCTCCTCCTACAATGAGCAGTTCTTC.

The chain links TRBV13 to TRBJ2-5, with 9 nucleotides matching TRBD2. The germline V gene encodes CDR1 PRHDT and CDR2 FYEKMQ (reference sequence). There are 16 residues in the CDR3. J gave up 5 bases and V 0 bases, and 7 bases lay outside the gene matches. The CDR3 DNA follows: TGTGCCAGCAGCTTAGGCGAAGCGGGAGGCCGGGAGACCCAGTACTTC. It specifies CASSLGEAGGRETQYF.

This clonotype turned up a few times. The V call is TRBV20-1, the J call TRBJ2-4, with TRBD2 matching 8 bases. V dropped 4 bases and J dropped 13; count of bases not matched to a gene: 9. Per the germline V gene, CDR1 is DFQATT and CDR2 is SNEGSKA (reference sequence). The CDR3 consists of 12 residues. In nucleotides, the CDR3 is TGCAGTGCTATTGCGGGAGGACCCTGGCAGTACTTC. Protein product: CSAIAGGPWQYF.

The genes are TRBV27 and TRBJ1-5; D unclear. This CDR3 comprises 15 residues. V lost 4 bases and J 0 bases, leaving 10 bases between the germline ends. Germline values: CDR1 MNHEY, CDR2 SMNVEV (reference sequence). The chain's CDR3 is CASSSTVLSNQPQHF. CDR3 sequence (DNA): TGTGCCAGCAGTTCGACTGTACTTAGCAATCAGCCCCAGCATTTT.

The sample holds a few counts of this clonotype. The chain employs TRBV20-1 and TRBJ2-7; 16 bases match TRBD2. CDR1 is DFQATT, CDR2 SNEGSKA, per germline (reference sequence). The CDR3 extends over 16 amino acids. Trimming removed 0 bases from V and 2 bases from J; junction bases left unmatched: 1. CDR3 bases: TGCAGTGCTAGAGATGGGACTAGCGGGAGGGCCTACGAGCAGTACTTC. This gives the protein CSARDGTSGRAYEQYF.

In its sample, this clonotype was seen a few times. This sequence joins TRBV20-1 and TRBJ2-1, with D tentatively TRBD2 (6 bases). Deletions cut 1 base from V and 4 bases from J, with 14 bases between. This CDR3 spans 15 amino acids. The germline CDR1 and CDR2 sequences are DFQATT and SNEGSKA (reference sequence). The CDR3 reads CSARVFGSIYNEQFF. CDR3 nucleotides: TGCAGTGCTAGAGTTTTCGGGAGTATTTACAATGAGCAGTTCTTC.

V is TRBV15 and J is TRBJ2-4; tentative D call: TRBD1 (6 bases). The CDR3 runs 12 residues. V was trimmed by 5 bases and J by 9 bases, leaving 11 bases between them. Looked up from germline, CDR1 is LNHNV and CDR2 is YYDKDF (reference sequence). CDR3 bases: TGTGCCACCAGCGGAACCAGGGGCATTCAGTACTTC. Its translation: CATSGTRGIQYF.

The rearrangement joins TRBV13 to TRBJ2-2; D is ambiguous. V was shortened by 1 base and J by 1 base, with 7 bases between the two germline ends. The germline CDR1 and CDR2 sequences are PRHDT and FYEKMQ (reference sequence). The CDR3 covers 15 residues. In nucleotides, the CDR3 is TGTGCCAGCAGCTTAGCGACGGGGAACACCGGGGAGCTGTTTTTT. It codes for CASSLATGNTGELFF.

This sequence joins TRBV28 and TRBJ2-1; TRBD2 matches 10 bases. J lost 7 bases, V lost 6 bases, and 12 bases had no gene match. CDR3 length equals 16 residues. Germline values: CDR1 MDHEN, CDR2 SYDVKM. The CDR3 loop is CASSLPSGRLGNEQFF. CDR3 nucleotide sequence: TGTGCCAGCAGCCTCCCTAGCGGGAGATTGGGGAATGAGCAGTTCTTC.

A few counts support this clonotype. The rearrangement joins TRBV29-1 to TRBJ1-1; perhaps TRBD1 as D (5 bases). This CDR3 has 14 residues. The germline V gene encodes CDR1 SQVTM and CDR2 ANQGSEA. Trimming took 6 bases from V and 1 from J, leaving 15 bases between them. The CDR3 DNA reads TGCAGCGTCTCGGCCGGGGGGTGGAACACTGAAGCTTTCTTT. Translation gives CSVSAGGWNTEAFF.

The chain combines TRBV29-1 with TRBJ2-1, with a weak D call TRBD2 (6 bases). This CDR3 is 13 amino acids long. The germline CDR1 and CDR2 sequences are SQVTM and ANQGSEA. Trimming stripped 4 bases from V and 5 bases from J, with 12 bases between. CDR3 in amino acids: CSVVGLLHNEQFF. DNA of the CDR3: TGCAGCGTTGTGGGACTGCTTCACAATGAGCAGTTCTTC.

This clonotype was counted between two and nine times. This rearrangement joins TRBV29-1 to TRBJ2-7; D is possibly TRBD2 (6 bases). This CDR3 has 12 amino acids. Between the trimmed V and J ends, which lost 6 bases and 3 bases, there was a span of 12 bases. The germline CDR1 and CDR2 sequences are SQVTM and ANQGSEA. The CDR3 loop is CSVREIGYEQYF. The CDR3 DNA reads TGCAGCGTACGGGAGATAGGCTACGAGCAGTACTTC.

The rearrangement uses TRBV28 and TRBJ2-1; D is uncertain. CDR1 and CDR2 (germline): MDHEN, SYDVKM. This CDR3 is 11 amino acids long. Trimming cost V 1 base and J 10 bases, with 5 bases left between them. CDR3 sequence: CASSLFREQFF. The CDR3 region has the DNA TGTGCCAGCAGTTTATTCAGGGAGCAGTTCTTC.

This CDR3 reads CASSFNPPGQGGGYTF. The CDR3, as DNA: TGCGCCAGCAGCTTCAATCCTCCGGGACAGGGGGGCGGCTACACCTTC. The rearrangement joins TRBV5-1 to TRBJ1-2; 11 nucleotides align to TRBD1. With V trimmed by 2 bases and J by 8 bases, 11 bases remained unmatched. This CDR3 is 16 amino acids long. CDR1 SGHRS and CDR2 YFSETQ come from the germline V gene. Based on the CDR3 plus reference TRBV5-1 and TRBJ1-2, the full variable domain is KAGVTQTPRYLIKTRGQQVTLSCSPISGHRSVSWYQQTPGQGLQFLFEYFSETQRNKGNFPGRFSGRQFSNSRSEMNVSTLELGDSALYLCASSFNPPGQGGGYTFGSGTRLTVV.

J is TRBJ1-1 and V is TRBV7-3; 12 nucleotides agree with TRBD1. Trimming took 6 bases from V and 8 from J; bases not matched to a gene: 4. The germline CDR1 and CDR2 sequences are SGHTA and FQGTGA. This CDR3 has 13 residues. CDR3 nucleotide sequence: TGTGCCAGCAGTATTGGGACAGGGGGCGAAGCTTTCTTT. Its protein is CASSIGTGGEAFF.

The chain recombines TRBV10-3 with TRBJ2-1; D is unclear. This CDR3 comprises 14 residues. Germline CDR1 ENHRY, CDR2 SYGVKD. With 2 bases removed from V and 3 bases from J, the gap between germline ends came to 8 bases. In DNA, the CDR3 is TGTGCCATCAGTGAGCCCCTACGCTACAATGAGCAGTTCTTC. Encoded protein: CAISEPLRYNEQFF.

This clonotype was recorded at least ten times. The chain carries TRBV24-1 and TRBJ2-1; D is ambiguous. CDR1 and CDR2 (germline): KGHDR, SFDVKD. The CDR3 has 14 amino acids. The V end was cut by 3 bases, the J end by 6 bases, with 11 bases between. For the CDR3, the DNA is TGTGCCACCAGTGATGTGCTTTCGGCCAATGAGCAGTTCTTC. This translates into CATSDVLSANEQFF.

The table lists this clonotype with a few counts. This chain connects TRBV7-3 to TRBJ2-3; the D gene is possibly TRBD2 (6 bases). This CDR3 region has 13 residues. V was trimmed by 1 base and J by 4 bases, leaving 6 bases between them. The germline gives CDR1 SGHTA, CDR2 FQGTGA. The CDR3 is CASSLREADTQYF. In DNA, the CDR3 is TGTGCCAGCAGCTTAAGGGAGGCAGATACGCAGTATTTT.